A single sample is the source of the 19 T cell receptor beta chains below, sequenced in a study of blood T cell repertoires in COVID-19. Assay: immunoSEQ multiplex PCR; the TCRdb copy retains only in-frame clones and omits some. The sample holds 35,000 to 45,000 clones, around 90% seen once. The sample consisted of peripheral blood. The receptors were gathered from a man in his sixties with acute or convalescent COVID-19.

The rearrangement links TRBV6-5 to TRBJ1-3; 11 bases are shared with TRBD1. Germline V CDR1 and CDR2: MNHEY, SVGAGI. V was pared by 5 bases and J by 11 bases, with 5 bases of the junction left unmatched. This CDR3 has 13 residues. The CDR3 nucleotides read TGTGCCAGCAGTCCTCCGGGACAGGGGGCCATATATTTT. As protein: CASSPPGQGAIYF.

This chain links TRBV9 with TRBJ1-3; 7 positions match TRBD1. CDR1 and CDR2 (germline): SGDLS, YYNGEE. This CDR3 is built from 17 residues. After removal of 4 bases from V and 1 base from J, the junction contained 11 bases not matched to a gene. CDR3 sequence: CASSLLRQGLSGNTIYF. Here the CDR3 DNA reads TGTGCCAGCAGCTTACTCAGACAGGGTTTATCTGGAAACACCATATATTTT.

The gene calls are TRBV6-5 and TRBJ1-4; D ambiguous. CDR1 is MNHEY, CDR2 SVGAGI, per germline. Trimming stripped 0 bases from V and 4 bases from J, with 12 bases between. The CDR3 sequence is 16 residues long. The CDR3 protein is CASSYSRLPGNEKLFF. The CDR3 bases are TGTGCCAGCAGTTACTCTAGACTCCCGGGTAATGAAAAACTGTTTTTT.

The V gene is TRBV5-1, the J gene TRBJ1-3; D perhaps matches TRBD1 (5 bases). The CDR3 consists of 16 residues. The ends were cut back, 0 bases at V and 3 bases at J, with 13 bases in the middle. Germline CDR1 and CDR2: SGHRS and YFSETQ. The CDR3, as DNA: TGCGCCAGCAGCTTGGGTGGCGCCACAGGTGGAAACACCATATATTTT. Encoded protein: CASSLGGATGGNTIYF. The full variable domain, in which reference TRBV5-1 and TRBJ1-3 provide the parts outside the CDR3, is KAGVTQTPRYLIKTRGQQVTLSCSPISGHRSVSWYQQTPGQGLQFLFEYFSETQRNKGNFPGRFSGRQFSNSRSEMNVSTLELGDSALYLCASSLGGATGGNTIYFGEGSWLTVV.

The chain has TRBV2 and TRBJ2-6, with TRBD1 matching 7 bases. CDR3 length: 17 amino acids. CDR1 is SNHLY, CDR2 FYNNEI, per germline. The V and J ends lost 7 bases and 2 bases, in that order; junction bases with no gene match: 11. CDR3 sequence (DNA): TGTGCCAGCACTAGGGACAGACCAAGTCCTGGGGCCAACGTCCTGACTTTC. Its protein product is CASTRDRPSPGANVLTF.

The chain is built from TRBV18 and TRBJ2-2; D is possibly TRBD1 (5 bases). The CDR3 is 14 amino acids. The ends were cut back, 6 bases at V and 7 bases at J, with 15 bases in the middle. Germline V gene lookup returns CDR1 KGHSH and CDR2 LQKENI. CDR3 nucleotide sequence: TGTGCCAGCTCCCCGGCCAGGGCTGACGGGGAGCTGTTTTTT. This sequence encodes CASSPARADGELFF.

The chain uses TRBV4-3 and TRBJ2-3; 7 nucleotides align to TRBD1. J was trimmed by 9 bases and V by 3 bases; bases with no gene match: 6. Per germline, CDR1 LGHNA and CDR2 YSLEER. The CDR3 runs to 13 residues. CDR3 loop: CASSQRGHGTQYF. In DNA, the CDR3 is TGCGCCAGCAGCCAGAGGGGGCACGGGACGCAGTATTTT.

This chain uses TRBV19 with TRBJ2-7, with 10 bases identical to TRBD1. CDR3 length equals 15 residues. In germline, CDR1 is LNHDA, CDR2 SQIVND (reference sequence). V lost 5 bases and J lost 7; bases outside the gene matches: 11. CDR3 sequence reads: CASSLPGQGTWEQYF. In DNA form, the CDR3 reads TGTGCCAGTAGTTTACCGGGACAGGGGACGTGGGAGCAGTACTTC.

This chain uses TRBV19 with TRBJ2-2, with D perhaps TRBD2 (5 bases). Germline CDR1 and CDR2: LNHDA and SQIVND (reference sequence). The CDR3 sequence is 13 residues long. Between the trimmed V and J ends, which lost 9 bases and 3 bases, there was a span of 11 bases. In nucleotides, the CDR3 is TGTGCCAGCAATCGGGGTTACACCGGGGAGCTGTTTTTT. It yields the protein CASNRGYTGELFF.

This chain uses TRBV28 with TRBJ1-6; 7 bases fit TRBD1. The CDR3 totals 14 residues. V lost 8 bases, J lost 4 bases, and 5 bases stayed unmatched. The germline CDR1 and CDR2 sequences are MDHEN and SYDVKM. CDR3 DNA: TGTGCCAGCGACCGGGACAGATATAATTCACCCCTCCACTTT. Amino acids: CASDRDRYNSPLHF.

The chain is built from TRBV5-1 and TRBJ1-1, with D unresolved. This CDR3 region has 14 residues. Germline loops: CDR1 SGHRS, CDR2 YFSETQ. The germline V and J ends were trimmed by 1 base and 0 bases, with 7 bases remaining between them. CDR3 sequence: CASSLIHMNTEAFF. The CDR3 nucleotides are TGCGCCAGCAGCTTGATACACATGAACACTGAAGCTTTCTTT.

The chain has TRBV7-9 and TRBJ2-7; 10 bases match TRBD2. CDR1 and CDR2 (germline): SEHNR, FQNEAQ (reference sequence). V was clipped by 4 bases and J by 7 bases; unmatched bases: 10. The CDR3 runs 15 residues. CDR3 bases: TGTGCCAGCAGCTCCCTAGCGGGAGTAGAGGCTGAGCAGTACTTC. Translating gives CASSSLAGVEAEQYF.

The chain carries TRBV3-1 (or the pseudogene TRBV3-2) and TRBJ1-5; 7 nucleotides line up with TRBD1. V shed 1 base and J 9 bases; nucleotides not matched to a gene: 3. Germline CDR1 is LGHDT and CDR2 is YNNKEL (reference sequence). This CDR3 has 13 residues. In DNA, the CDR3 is TGTGCCAGCAGCCAAGGACAGGGACGGCCCCAGCATTTT. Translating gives CASSQGQGRPQHF.

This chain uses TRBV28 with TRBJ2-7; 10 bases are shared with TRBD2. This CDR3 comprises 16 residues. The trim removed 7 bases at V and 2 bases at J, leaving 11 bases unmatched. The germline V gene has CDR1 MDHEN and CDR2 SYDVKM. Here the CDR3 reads CASTSPDTSGTYEQYF. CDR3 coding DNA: TGTGCCAGCACCTCACCCGATACTAGCGGGACCTACGAGCAGTACTTC.

Here the CDR3 DNA reads TGTGCCAGCAGCCTGGGACAGATTAATAATTCACCCCTCCACTTT. This encodes CASSLGQINNSPLHF. The chain joins TRBV5-6 to TRBJ1-6, with TRBD1 identical over 7 bases. Germline-derived CDR1 and CDR2 are SGHDT and YYEEEE. CDR3 length: 15 amino acids. The V gene end was trimmed by 4 bases and the J gene end by 5 bases; junction bases not matched to a gene: 6.

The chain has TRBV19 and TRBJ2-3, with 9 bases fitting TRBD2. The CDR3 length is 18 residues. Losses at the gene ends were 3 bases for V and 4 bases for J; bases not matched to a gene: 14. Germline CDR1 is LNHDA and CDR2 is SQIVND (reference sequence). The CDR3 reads CASSIHYPTTSGSDTQYF. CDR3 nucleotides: TGTGCCAGTAGTATCCACTACCCTACGACTAGCGGTTCAGATACGCAGTATTTT.

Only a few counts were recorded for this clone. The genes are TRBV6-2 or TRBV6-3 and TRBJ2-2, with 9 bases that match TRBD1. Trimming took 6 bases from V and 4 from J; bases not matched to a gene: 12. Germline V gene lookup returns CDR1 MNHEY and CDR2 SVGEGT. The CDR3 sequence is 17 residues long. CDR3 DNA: TGTGCCAGCAGCCGGCCCGGACAGGGGTGGGGCACCGGGGAGCTGTTTTTT. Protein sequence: CASSRPGQGWGTGELFF.

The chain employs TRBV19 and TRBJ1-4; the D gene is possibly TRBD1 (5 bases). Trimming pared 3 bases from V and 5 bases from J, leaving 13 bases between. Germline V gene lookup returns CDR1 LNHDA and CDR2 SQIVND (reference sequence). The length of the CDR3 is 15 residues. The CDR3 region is CASSMRRGPNEKLFF. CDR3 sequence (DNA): TGTGCCAGTAGTATGAGGAGGGGCCCGAATGAAAAACTGTTTTTT.

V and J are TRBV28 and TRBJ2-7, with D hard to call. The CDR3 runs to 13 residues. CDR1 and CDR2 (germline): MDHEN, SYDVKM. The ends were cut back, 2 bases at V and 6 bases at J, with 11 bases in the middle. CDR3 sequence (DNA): TGTGCCAGCAGTTTAGGGCAGGCCGGCGAGCAGTACTTC. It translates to CASSLGQAGEQYF.